A single sample is the source of the 7 T cell receptor beta chains below, sequenced in a study of regulatory T cells in long-lasting Graves disease. Arm-PCR with iRepertoire HTBI primers amplified the CDR3 regions for these TCR beta libraries. TCRdb re-analysed the multiplex PCR reads in MiXCR, keeping a single row per CDR3 protein. The sample lists 500,000 to 700,000 distinct CDR3 sequences; 15% to 20% were seen once. Specified time point: newly diagnosed GD, antithyroid drugs for less than 3 months. The authors made the TCR library using RNA they extracted from PBMCs. This sample was shared with a second study, whose subject was T cells in Graves' hyperthyroidism and ophthalmopathy.

The material sequenced was peripheral blood mononuclear cells (PBMCs), taken at new diagnosis, from a patient treated with antithyroid drugs. The origin of the receptors is a woman between 25 and 40 years old with Graves disease.

This clonotype came up many times. The chain combines TRBV2 with TRBJ2-1; a weak D match, TRBD2 (7 bases). The J call may be mistaken, given a closer DNA end match to TRBJ2-5. The CDR3 totals 14 residues. CDR1 is SNHLY and CDR2 is FYNNEI in the germline V gene. CDR3 in DNA: TGTGCCAGCGGGGGGGGCCCAATCCAAGAGACCCAGTACTTC. Its protein product is CASGGGPIQETQYF.

This rearrangement joins TRBV7-3 to TRBJ2-3; 11 bases line up with TRBD2. The CDR3 is made up of 12 amino acids. Trimming took 4 bases from V and 10 from J; bases not matched to a gene: 1. CDR1 is SGHTA, CDR2 FQGTGA, per germline. CDR3 in amino acids: CASSSTSGAQYF. Written as DNA, the CDR3 is TGTGCCAGCAGCTCGACTAGCGGGGCGCAGTATTTT.

This clonotype was recorded once. This chain joins TRBV25-1 and TRBJ2-2; 9 bases line up with TRBD1. The ends lost 10 bases at V and 6 bases at J; junction bases unmatched: 12. Germline CDR1 MGHDK, CDR2 SYGVNS. The CDR3 extends over 15 amino acids. CDR3 sequence (DNA): TGTGCCACCAAGGGGGGGGGACAGGGCGCCGGGGAGCTGTTTTTT. Translation: CATKGGGQGAGELFF.

This clonotype was seen repeatedly, ten times or more. The chain recombines TRBV11-1 with TRBJ2-7, with D possibly being TRBD2 (6 bases). This CDR3 contains 14 residues. Looked up from germline, CDR1 is SGHAT and CDR2 is FQDESV (reference sequence). V lost 6 bases and J 3 bases, leaving 15 bases between the germline ends. The CDR3 coding sequence is TGTGCCAGCAGTCCACCGGGACTGAACTACGAGCAGTACTTC. Translating gives CASSPPGLNYEQYF.

This clonotype has at least ten counts. The gene calls are TRBV7-8 and TRBJ2-1; a possible D gene is TRBD2 (6 bases). The CDR3 length is 22 residues. V was cut by 1 base and J by 2 bases, with 30 bases left in between. The germline CDR1 and CDR2 sequences are SGHVS and FQNEAQ. The CDR3 DNA reads TGTGCCAGCAGCTTAGGGGGCTGGGAGGAGACAGAGACCCAACGTACCTACAATGAGCAGTTCTTC. Translated, it gives CASSLGGWEETETQRTYNEQFF.

This clonotype was counted a single time. This sequence joins TRBV25-1 and TRBJ1-6; D gene uncertain. Looked up from germline, CDR1 is MGHDK and CDR2 is SYGVNS. The CDR3 contains 15 residues. Trimming pared 1 base from V and 4 bases from J, leaving 8 bases between. The CDR3 protein is CASSESRSYNSPLHF. DNA for the CDR3: TGTGCCAGCAGTGAATCTCGCAGTTATAATTCACCCCTCCACTTT. The variable domain in full, with the rest retrieved from reference TRBV25-1 and TRBJ1-6, is EADIYQTPRYLVIGTGKKITLECSQTMGHDKMYWYQQDPGMELHLIHYSYGVNSTEKGDLSSESTVSRIRTEHFPLTLESARPSHTSQYLCASSESRSYNSPLHFGNGTRLTVT.

The chain carries TRBV7-3 and TRBJ2-2, with a tentative D call TRBD2 (5 bases). The CDR3 totals 15 residues. Between the trimmed V and J ends, which lost 2 bases and 6 bases, there was a span of 13 bases. The germline CDR1 and CDR2 sequences are SGHTA and FQGTGA. The CDR3 loop reads CASSLSAGLAGELFF. CDR3 nucleotide sequence: TGTGCCAGCAGCTTATCGGCGGGTCTGGCCGGGGAGCTGTTTTTT.